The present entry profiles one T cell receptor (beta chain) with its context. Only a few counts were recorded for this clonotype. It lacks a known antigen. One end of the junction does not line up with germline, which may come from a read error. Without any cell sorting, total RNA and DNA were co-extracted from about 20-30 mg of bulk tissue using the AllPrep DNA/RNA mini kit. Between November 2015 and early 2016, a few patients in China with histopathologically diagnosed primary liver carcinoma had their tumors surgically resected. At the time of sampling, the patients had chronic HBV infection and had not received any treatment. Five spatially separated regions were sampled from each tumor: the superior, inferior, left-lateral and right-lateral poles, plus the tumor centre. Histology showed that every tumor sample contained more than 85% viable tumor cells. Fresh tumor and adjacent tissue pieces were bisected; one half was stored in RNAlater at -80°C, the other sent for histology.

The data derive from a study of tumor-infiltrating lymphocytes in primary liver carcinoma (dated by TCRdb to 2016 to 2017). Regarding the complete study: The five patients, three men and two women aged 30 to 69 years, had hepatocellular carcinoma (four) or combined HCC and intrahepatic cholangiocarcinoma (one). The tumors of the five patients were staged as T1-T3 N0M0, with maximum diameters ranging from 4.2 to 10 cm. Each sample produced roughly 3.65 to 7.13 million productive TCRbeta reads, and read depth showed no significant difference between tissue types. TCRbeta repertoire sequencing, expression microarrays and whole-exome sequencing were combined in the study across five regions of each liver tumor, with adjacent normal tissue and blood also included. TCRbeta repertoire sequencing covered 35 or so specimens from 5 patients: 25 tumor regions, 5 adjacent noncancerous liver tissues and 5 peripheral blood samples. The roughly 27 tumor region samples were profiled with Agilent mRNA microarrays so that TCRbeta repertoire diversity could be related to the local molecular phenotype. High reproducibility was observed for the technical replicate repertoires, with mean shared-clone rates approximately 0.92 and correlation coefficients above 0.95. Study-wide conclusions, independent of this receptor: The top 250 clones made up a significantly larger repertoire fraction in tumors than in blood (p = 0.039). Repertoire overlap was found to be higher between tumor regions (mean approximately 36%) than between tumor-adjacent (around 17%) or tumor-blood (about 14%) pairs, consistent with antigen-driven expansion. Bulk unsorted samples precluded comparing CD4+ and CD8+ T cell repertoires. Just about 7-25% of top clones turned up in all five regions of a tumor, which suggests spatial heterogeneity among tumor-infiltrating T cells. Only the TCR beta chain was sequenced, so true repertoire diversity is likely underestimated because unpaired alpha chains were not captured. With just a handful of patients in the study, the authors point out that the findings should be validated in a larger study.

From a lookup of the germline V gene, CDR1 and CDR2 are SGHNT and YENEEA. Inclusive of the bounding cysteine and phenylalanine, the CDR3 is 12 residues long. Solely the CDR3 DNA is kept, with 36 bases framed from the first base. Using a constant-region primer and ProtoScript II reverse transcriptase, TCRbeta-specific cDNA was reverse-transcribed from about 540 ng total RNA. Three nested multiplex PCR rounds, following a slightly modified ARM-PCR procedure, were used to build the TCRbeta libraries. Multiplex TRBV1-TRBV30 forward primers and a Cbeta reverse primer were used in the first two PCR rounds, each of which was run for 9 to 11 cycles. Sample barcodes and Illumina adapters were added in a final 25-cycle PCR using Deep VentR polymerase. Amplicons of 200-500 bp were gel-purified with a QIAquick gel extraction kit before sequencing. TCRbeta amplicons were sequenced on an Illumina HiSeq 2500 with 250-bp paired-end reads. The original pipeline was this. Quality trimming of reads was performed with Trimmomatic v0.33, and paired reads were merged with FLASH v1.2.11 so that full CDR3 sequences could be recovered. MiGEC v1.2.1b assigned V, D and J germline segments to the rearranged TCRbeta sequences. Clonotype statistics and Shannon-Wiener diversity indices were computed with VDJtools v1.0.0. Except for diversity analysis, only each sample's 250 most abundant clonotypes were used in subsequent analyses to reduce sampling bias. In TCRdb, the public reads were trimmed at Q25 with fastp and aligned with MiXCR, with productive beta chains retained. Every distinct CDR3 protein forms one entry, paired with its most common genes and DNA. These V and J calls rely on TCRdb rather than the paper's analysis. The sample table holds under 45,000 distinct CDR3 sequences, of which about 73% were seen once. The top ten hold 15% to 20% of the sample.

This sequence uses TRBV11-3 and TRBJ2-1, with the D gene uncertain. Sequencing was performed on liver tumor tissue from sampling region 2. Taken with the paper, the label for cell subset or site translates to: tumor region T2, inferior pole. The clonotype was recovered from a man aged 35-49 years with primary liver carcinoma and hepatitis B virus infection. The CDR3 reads CAMSLNANGQFF. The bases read TGTGCCATGAGCTTAAATGCCAATGGGCAGTTCTTC.